The 11 T cell receptor beta chains below were found in one sample sequenced in a study of early T cells in non-severe SARS-CoV-2 infection. TCRdb re-called the 5' RACE reads with MiXCR, one entry per CDR3 protein. This sample has fewer than 50,000 distinct CDR3 sequences, with 12% found just once. Material for sequencing was whole blood. Source of these receptors: an adult who was a healthcare worker with PCR-confirmed SARS-CoV-2 infection or an uninfected control (not recorded which).

This clonotype was seen many times. The chain carries TRBV5-4 and TRBJ2-5; D perhaps matches TRBD2 (6 bases). The germline V gene encodes CDR1 SGHNT and CDR2 YYREEE (reference sequence). The CDR3 extends over 13 amino acids. The ends were cut back, 5 bases at V and 5 bases at J, with 13 bases in the middle. CDR3 bases: TGTGCCAGCAGTCCCGGGGGAAGGGAGACCCAGTACTTC. Encoded protein: CASSPGGRETQYF.

This chain joins TRBV28 and TRBJ1-2; maybe TRBD1 (5 bases). The V gene lost 8 bases and the J gene lost 5 bases, with 15 bases spanning the gap. The V gene's germline CDR1 is MDHEN and CDR2 SYDVKM. The CDR3 is 13 residues long. CDR3 amino acids: CASGPRGLYGYTF. DNA of the CDR3: TGTGCCAGCGGACCCCGGGGACTATATGGCTACACCTTC.

This clonotype has ten or more counts. In nucleotides, the CDR3 is TGTGCCAGCAGCTTAGTGGCAGGGAACATGAACACTGAAGCTTTCTTT. It encodes CASSLVAGNMNTEAFF. This sequence joins TRBV11-2 and TRBJ1-1; perhaps TRBD1 as D (5 bases). The germline V and J ends were trimmed by 1 base and 0 bases, with 12 bases remaining between them. CDR1 and CDR2 (germline): SGHAT, FQNNGV. The CDR3 consists of 16 residues.

This clonotype was recorded many times. V gene TRBV15 combines with J gene TRBJ1-4; 9 bases line up with TRBD1. Per germline, CDR1 LNHNV and CDR2 YYDKDF (reference sequence). This CDR3 is 15 amino acids long. V gave up 4 bases and J gave up 6 bases; unmatched junction bases: 6. The CDR3 protein is CATSTGDRVYEKLFF. The CDR3 DNA follows: TGTGCCACCAGCACAGGGGACAGGGTTTATGAAAAACTGTTTTTT.

This clonotype was seen at least ten times. The chain couples TRBV18 to TRBJ2-4, with TRBD1 matching over 7 bases. This CDR3 has 15 amino acids. CDR1 is KGHSH and CDR2 is LQKENI in the germline V gene. V trimming: 3 bases; J trimming: 6 bases; junction bases outside the gene matches: 8. CDR3 amino acids: CASSPGQARGNIQYF. The CDR3 coding sequence is TGTGCCAGCTCACCCGGACAGGCCCGGGGAAACATTCAGTACTTC.

This chain links TRBV7-2 with TRBJ2-3; D is tentatively TRBD1 or TRBD2 (7 bases each). Germline CDR1 is SGHTA and CDR2 is FQGNSA. The V end was cut by 8 bases, the J end by 2 bases, with 17 bases between. The CDR3 spans 15 residues. The CDR3: CASRRGTTATDTQYF. In DNA, the CDR3 is TGTGCCAGCCGCAGGGGGACTACCGCCACAGATACGCAGTATTTT. The whole variable domain, filled in from reference TRBV7-2 and TRBJ2-3, reads GAGVSQSPSNKVTEKGKDVELRCDPISGHTALYWYRQSLGQGLEFLIYFQGNSAPDKSGLPSDRFSAERTGGSVSTLTIQRTQQEDSAVYLCASRRGTTATDTQYFGPGTRLTVL.

This clonotype was recorded at least ten times. The chain links TRBV4-3 to TRBJ2-3, with 8 bases identical to TRBD1. This CDR3 spans 15 amino acids. V shed 3 bases, J shed 5 bases, and the junction held 7 bases outside the gene matches. The V gene's germline CDR1 is LGHNA and CDR2 YSLEER. The CDR3 loop reads CASSHSDRGGDTQYF. In DNA, the CDR3 is TGCGCCAGCAGCCATTCAGACAGGGGAGGAGATACGCAGTATTTT.

The chain carries TRBV5-4 and TRBJ2-1; TRBD2 matches 11 bases. The junction had 4 bases not matched to a gene; V was cut back by 4 bases and J by 1 base. Germline CDR1 is SGHNT and CDR2 is YYREEE (reference sequence). The CDR3 has 16 amino acids. The CDR3 loop is CASSNVAGGSYNEQFF. CDR3 nucleotides: TGTGCCAGCAGCAACGTAGCGGGGGGGTCCTACAATGAGCAGTTCTTC.

V is TRBV30 and J is TRBJ2-7; D is uncertain. Germline CDR1 GTSNPN, CDR2 SVGIG (reference sequence). With 1 base removed from V and 5 bases from J, the gap between germline ends came to 6 bases. The CDR3 sequence is 11 residues long. CDR3 sequence (DNA): TGTGCCTGGAGTGGGGCCAACGAGCAGTACTTC. Encoded protein: CAWSGANEQYF.

By share, this clonotype ranks as medium-sized. J is TRBJ2-7 and V is TRBV7-6; D call uncertain. The CDR3 extends over 13 amino acids. Deletions cut 5 bases from V and 5 bases from J, with 13 bases between. The germline gives CDR1 SGHVS, CDR2 FNYEAQ. CDR3 in DNA: TGTGCCAGCAGCCCGCCTTGGCCCGACGAGCAGTACTTC. It is translated as CASSPPWPDEQYF.

This clonotype was seen a handful of times. The genes are TRBV7-2 and TRBJ1-2, with a possible D match to TRBD1 (5 bases). Trimming stripped 3 bases from V and 3 bases from J, with 8 bases between. The V gene's germline CDR1 is SGHTA and CDR2 FQGNSA. The CDR3 consists of 13 residues. CDR3 nucleotide sequence: TGTGCCAGCAGCTTGATGGGGGACTATGGCTACACCTTC. Encoded protein: CASSLMGDYGYTF.